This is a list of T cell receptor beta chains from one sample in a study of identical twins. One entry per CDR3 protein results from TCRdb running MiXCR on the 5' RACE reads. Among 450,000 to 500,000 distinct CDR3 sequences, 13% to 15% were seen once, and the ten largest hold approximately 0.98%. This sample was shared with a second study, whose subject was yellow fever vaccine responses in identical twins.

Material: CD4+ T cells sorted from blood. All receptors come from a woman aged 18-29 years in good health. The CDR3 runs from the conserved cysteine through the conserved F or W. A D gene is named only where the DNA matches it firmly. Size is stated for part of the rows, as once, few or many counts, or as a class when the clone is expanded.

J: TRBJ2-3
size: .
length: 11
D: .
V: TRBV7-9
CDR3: CASAKIDTQYF
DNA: TGTGCCAGCGCGAAGATAGATACGCAGTATTTT

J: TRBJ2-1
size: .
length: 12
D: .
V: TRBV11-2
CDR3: CASSWTARGQFF
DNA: TGTGCCAGCAGCTGGACGGCTAGGGGGCAGTTCTTC

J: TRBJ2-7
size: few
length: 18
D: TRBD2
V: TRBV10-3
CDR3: CAIRSGGGTSGSSDEQYF
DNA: TGTGCCATCAGATCGGGAGGCGGGACTAGCGGGAGTTCGGACGAGCAGTACTTC

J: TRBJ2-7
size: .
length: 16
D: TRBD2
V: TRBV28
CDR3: CASRDYSGSRNYEQYF
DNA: TGTGCCAGCAGGGACTATAGCGGGAGTAGGAACTACGAGCAGTACTTC

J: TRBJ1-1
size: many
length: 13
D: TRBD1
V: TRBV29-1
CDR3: CSGRQGLNTEAFF
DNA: TGCAGCGGCCGACAGGGCCTGAACACTGAAGCTTTCTTT

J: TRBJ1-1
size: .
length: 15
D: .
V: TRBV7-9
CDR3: CASSAAQGPNTEAFF
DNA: TGTGCCAGCAGCGCAGCACAGGGACCCAACACTGAAGCTTTCTTT

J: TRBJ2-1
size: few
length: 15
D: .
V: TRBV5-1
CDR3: CASSLIVSTSNEQFF
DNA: TGCGCCAGCAGCTTGATTGTCAGCACCTCCAATGAGCAGTTCTTC

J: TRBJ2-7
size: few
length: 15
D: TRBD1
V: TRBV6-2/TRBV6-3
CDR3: CASSYVRTGEREQYF
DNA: TGTGCCAGCAGTTACGTCCGGACAGGGGAAAGGGAGCAGTACTTC

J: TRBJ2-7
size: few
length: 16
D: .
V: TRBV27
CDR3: CASSRGYSGLRYEQYF
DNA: TGTGCCAGCAGCAGAGGATACAGTGGTTTACGCTACGAGCAGTACTTC

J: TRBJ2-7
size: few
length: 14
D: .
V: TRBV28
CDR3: CASSRDPQEGEQYF
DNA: TGTGCCAGCAGCCGGGACCCCCAGGAGGGAGAGCAGTACTTC

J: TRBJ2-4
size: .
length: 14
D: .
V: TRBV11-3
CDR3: CASSLAGIESIQYF
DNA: TGTGCCAGCAGCTTAGCGGGGATCGAGTCCATTCAGTACTTC

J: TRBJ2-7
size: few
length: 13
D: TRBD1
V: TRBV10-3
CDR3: CAISERQGHEQYF
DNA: TGTGCCATCAGTGAGCGACAGGGCCACGAGCAGTACTTC

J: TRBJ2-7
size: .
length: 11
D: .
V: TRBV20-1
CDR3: CSAREGGHVRF
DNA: TGCAGTGCTAGAGAAGGTGGCCATGTTCGCTTC

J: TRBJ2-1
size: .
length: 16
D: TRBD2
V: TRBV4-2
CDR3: CASSQDPGLEINEQFF
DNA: TGTGCCAGCAGCCAAGACCCGGGACTAGAGATCAATGAGCAGTTCTTC

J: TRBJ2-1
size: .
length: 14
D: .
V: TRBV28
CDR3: CASMRAPSYNEQFF
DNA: TGTGCCAGCATGCGGGCGCCCTCCTACAATGAGCAGTTCTTC

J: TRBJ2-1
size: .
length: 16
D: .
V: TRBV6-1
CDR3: CASRNPDGTNYNEQFF
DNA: TGTGCCAGCAGAAATCCTGACGGGACAAACTACAATGAGCAGTTCTTC

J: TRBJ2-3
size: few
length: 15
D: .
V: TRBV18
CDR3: CASSPLATSFDTQYF
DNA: TGTGCCAGCTCACCACTCGCGACTAGTTTCGATACGCAGTATTTT

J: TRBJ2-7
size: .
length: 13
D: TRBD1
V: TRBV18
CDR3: CASHRGAAYEQYF
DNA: TGTGCCAGCCACAGGGGAGCGGCCTACGAGCAGTACTTC

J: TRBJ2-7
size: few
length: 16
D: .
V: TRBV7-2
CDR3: CASSRRGSGGSYEQYF
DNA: TGTGCCAGCAGCCGTCGAGGTAGCGGTGGCTCCTACGAGCAGTACTTC

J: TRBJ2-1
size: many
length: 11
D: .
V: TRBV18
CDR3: CASSPSNEQFF
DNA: TGTGCCAGCAGCCCCTCTAATGAGCAGTTCTTC

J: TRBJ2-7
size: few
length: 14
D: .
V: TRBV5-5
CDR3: CASSLQGFSYEQYF
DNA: TGTGCCAGCAGCTTGCAGGGGTTCTCCTACGAGCAGTACTTC

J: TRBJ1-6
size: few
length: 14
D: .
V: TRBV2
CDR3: CASSERDNNSPLHF
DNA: TGTGCCAGCAGTGAAAGGGACAATAATTCACCCCTCCACTTT

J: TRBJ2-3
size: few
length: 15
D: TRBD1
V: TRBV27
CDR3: CASSYRGTRTDTQYF
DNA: TGTGCCAGCAGTTACAGGGGGACTCGCACAGATACGCAGTATTTT

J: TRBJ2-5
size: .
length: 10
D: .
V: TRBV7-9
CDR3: CASTAGTQYF
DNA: TGTGCCAGCACCGCGGGGACCCAGTACTTC

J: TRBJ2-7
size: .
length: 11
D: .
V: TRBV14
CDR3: CASSHAGEQYF
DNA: TGTGCCAGCAGCCATGCCGGCGAGCAGTACTTC

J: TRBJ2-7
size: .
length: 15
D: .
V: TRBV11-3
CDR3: CASSLDSGPTYEQYF
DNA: TGTGCCAGCAGCTTAGACTCAGGCCCCACCTACGAGCAGTACTTC

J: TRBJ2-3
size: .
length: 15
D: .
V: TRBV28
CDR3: CASVEARGLSDTQYF
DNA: TGTGCCAGCGTAGAGGCGCGGGGGCTGTCAGATACGCAGTATTTT

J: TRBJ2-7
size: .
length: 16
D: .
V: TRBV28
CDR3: CASSSPGSTGTYEQYF
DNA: TGTGCCAGCAGTAGCCCGGGGTCAACAGGGACCTACGAGCAGTACTTC

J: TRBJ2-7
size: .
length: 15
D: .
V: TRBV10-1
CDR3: CASSEGGTAAYEQYF
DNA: TGCGCCAGCAGTGAAGGAGGGACCGCGGCCTACGAGCAGTACTTC

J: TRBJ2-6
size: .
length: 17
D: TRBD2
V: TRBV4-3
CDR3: CASSQEGGTTGANVLTF
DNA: TGCGCCAGCAGCCAAGAGGGGGGGACTACTGGGGCCAACGTCCTGACTTTC

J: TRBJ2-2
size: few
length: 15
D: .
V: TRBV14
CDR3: CASSQGQSGVGELFF
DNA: TGTGCCAGCAGCCAAGGCCAATCGGGGGTCGGGGAGCTGTTTTTT

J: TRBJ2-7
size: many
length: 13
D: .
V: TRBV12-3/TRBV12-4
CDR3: CASSFERQYEQYF
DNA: TGTGCCAGCAGTTTTGAGAGACAGTACGAGCAGTACTTC

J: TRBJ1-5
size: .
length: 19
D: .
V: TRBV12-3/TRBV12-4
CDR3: CASSLGVGVQVGGNQPQHF
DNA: TGTGCCAGCAGTTTGGGTGTTGGCGTGCAGGTCGGGGGCAATCAGCCCCAGCATTTT

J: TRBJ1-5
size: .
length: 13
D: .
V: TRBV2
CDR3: CASRRMSNQPQHF
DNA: TGTGCCAGCAGGCGGATGAGCAATCAGCCCCAGCATTTT

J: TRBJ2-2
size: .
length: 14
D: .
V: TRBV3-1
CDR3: CASSQGFSIGELFF
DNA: TGTGCCAGCAGCCAAGGCTTCTCCATCGGGGAGCTGTTTTTT

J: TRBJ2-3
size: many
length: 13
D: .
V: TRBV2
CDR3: CASSVASTDTQYF
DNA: TGTGCCAGCAGTGTGGCTAGCACAGATACGCAGTATTTT

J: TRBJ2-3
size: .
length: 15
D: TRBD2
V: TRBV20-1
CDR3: CSARTFRGDTDTQYF
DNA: TGCAGTGCTAGAACTTTTCGGGGGGACACAGATACGCAGTATTTT

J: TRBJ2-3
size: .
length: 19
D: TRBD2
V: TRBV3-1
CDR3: CASSPFFGASGVSTDTQYF
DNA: TGTGCCAGCAGCCCTTTTTTCGGAGCTAGCGGGGTTAGCACAGATACGCAGTATTTT

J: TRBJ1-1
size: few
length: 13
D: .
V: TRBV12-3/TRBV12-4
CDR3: CASIKQVNTEAFF
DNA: TGTGCCAGCATTAAACAGGTGAACACTGAAGCTTTCTTT

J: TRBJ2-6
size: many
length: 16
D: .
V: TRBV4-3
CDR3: CASSQAPVSGANVLTF
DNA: TGCGCCAGCAGCCAAGCCCCGGTTTCTGGGGCCAACGTCCTGACTTTC

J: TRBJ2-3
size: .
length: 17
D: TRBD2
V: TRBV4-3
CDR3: CASSQDSSGMTVDTQYF
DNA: TGCGCCAGCAGCCAAGATAGTAGCGGGATGACGGTGGATACGCAGTATTTT

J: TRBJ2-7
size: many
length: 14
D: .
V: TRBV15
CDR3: CATSRVGGTYEQYF
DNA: TGTGCCACCAGCAGAGTTGGGGGAACCTACGAGCAGTACTTC

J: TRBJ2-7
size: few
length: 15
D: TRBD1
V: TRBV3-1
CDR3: CASSQITGAPLRQYF
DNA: TGTGCCAGCAGCCAGATTACAGGGGCCCCCCTCCGGCAGTACTTC

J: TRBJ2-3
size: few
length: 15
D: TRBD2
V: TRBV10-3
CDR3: CAISPGLAVTDTQYF
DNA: TGTGCCATCAGCCCAGGACTAGCCGTCACAGATACGCAGTATTTT

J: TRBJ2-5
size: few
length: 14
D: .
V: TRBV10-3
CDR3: CAISRTEAGETQYF
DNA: TGTGCCATCAGTAGGACCGAGGCCGGAGAGACCCAGTACTTC

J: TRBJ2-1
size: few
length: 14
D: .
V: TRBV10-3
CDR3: CAIKTTSSYNEQFF
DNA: TGTGCCATCAAGACAACGTCCTCCTACAATGAGCAGTTCTTC

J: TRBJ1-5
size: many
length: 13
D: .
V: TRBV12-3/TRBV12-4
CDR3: CASSFNRNQPQHF
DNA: TGTGCCAGCAGTTTTAACCGCAATCAGCCCCAGCATTTT

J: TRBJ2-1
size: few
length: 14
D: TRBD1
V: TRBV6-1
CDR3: CASTTRGRINEQFF
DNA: TGTGCCAGCACGACAAGGGGGCGGATCAATGAGCAGTTCTTC